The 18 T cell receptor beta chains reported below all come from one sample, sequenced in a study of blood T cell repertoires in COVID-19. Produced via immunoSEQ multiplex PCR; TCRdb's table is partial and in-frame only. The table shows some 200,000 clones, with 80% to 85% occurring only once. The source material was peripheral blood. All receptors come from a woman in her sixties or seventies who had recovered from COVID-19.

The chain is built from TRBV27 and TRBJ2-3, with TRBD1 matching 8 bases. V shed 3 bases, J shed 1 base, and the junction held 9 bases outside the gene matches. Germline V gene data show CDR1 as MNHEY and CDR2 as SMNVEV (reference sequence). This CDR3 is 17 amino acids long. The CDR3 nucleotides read TGTGCCAGCAGTTTCTTGCAGGGGGCACATGGCACAGATACGCAGTATTTT. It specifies CASSFLQGAHGTDTQYF.

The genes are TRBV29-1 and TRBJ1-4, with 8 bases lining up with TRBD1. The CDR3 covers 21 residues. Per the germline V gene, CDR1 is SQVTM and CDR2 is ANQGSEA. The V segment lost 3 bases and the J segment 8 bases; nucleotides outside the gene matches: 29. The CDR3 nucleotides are TGCAGCGTTGATCAGGGACAGGATTATCGGCTTGTGCAGAAGGTAAAGGAAAAACTGTTTTTT. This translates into CSVDQGQDYRLVQKVKEKLFF.

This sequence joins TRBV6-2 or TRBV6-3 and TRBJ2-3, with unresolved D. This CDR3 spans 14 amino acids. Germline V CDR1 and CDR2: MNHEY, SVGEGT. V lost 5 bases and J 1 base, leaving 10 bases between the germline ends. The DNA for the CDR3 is TGTGCCAGCAGTCCGGTCCTCCGCACAGATACGCAGTATTTT. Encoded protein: CASSPVLRTDTQYF.

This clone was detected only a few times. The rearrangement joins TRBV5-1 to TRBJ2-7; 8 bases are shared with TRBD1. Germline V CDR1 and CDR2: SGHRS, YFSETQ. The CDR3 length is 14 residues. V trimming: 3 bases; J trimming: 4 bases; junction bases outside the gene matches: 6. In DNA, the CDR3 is TGCGCCAGCAGCTCCGGGACAGGAGCTTACGAGCAGTACTTC. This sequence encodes CASSSGTGAYEQYF.

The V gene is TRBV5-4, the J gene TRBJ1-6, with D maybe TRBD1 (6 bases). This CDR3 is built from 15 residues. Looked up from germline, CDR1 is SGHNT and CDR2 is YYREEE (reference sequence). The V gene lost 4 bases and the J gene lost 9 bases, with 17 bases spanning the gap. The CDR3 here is CASSATGRSVSPLHF. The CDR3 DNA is TGTGCCAGCAGCGCCACAGGGCGGAGTGTTTCACCCCTCCACTTT.

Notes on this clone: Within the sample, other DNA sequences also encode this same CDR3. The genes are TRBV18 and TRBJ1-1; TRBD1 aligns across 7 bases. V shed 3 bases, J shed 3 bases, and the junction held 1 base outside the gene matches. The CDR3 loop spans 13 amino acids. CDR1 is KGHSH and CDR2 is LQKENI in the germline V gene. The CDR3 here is CASSPDRDTEAFF. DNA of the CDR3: TGTGCCAGCTCACCCGACAGGGACACTGAAGCTTTCTTT.

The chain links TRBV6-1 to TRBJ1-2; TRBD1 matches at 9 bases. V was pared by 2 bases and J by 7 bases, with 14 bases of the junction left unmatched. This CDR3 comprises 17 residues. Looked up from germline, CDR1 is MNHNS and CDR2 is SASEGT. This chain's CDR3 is CASSEFVGTGYGGGYTF. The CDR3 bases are TGTGCCAGCAGTGAATTCGTAGGGACAGGGTATGGGGGTGGCTACACCTTC.

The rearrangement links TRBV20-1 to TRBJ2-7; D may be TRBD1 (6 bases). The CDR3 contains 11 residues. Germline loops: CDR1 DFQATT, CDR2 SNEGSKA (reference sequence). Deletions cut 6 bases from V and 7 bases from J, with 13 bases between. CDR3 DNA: TGCAGTGCCAGGGACACAAATGAGCAGTACTTC. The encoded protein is CSARDTNEQYF.

CDR3 protein: CASSPGLADGETQYF. Here the CDR3 DNA reads TGCGCCAGCAGCCCGGGACTAGCGGACGGAGAGACCCAGTACTTC. The chain is built from TRBV5-1 and TRBJ2-5; 11 positions agree with TRBD2. CDR3 length equals 15 residues. Germline trimming cut 4 bases from V and 4 bases from J; bases unmatched to any gene: 6. Germline CDR1 SGHRS, CDR2 YFSETQ. The variable domain in full, with the rest retrieved from reference TRBV5-1 and TRBJ2-5, is KAGVTQTPRYLIKTRGQQVTLSCSPISGHRSVSWYQQTPGQGLQFLFEYFSETQRNKGNFPGRFSGRQFSNSRSEMNVSTLELGDSALYLCASSPGLADGETQYFGPGTRLLVL.

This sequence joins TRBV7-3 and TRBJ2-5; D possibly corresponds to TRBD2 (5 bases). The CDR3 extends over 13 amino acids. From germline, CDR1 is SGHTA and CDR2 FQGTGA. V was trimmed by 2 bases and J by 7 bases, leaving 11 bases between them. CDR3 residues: CASSLGSEGTQYF. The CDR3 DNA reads TGTGCCAGCAGCTTAGGATCTGAGGGGACCCAGTACTTC.

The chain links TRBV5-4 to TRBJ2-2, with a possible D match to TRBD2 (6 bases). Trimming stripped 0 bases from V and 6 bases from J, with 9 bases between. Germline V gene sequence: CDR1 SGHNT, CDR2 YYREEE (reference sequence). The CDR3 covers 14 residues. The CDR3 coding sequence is TGTGCCAGCAGCTTGGCCTTAGCGGCCGGGGAGCTGTTTTTT. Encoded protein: CASSLALAAGELFF.

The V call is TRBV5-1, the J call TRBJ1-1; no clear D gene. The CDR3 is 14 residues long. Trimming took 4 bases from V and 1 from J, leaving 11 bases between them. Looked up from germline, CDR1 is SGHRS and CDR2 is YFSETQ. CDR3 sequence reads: CASSPTAGNTEAFF. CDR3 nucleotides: TGCGCCAGCAGCCCCACGGCAGGGAACACTGAAGCTTTCTTT.

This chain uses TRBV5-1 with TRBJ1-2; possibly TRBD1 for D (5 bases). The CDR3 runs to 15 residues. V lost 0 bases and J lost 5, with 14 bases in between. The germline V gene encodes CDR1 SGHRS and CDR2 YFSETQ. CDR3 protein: CASSLERGAGYGYTF. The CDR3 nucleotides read TGCGCCAGCAGCTTGGAAAGGGGCGCAGGGTATGGCTACACCTTC.

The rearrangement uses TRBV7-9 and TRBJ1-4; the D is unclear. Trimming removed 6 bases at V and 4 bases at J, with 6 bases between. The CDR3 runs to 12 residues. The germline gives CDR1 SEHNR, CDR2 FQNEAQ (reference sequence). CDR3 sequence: CASSTDNEKLFF. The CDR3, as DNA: TGTGCCAGCAGTACAGATAATGAAAAACTGTTTTTT.

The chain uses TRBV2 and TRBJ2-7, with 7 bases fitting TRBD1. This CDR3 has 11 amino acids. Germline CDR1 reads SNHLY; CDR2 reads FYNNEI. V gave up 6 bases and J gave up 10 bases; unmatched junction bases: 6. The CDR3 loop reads CASSVGTAQYF. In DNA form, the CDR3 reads TGTGCCAGCAGCGTAGGGACAGCTCAGTACTTC.

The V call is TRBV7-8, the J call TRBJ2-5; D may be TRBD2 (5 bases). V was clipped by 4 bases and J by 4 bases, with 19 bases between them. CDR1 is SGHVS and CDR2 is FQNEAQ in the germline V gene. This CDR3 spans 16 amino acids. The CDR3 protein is CASSSHSTIPPETQYF. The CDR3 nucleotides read TGTGCCAGCAGCTCCCATTCGACTATCCCTCCAGAGACCCAGTACTTC.

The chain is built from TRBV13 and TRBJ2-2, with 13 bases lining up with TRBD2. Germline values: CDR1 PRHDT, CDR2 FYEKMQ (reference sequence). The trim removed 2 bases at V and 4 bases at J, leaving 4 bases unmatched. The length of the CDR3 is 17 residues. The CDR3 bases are TGTGCCAGCAGCTTAAACGGACTAGCGGGGGCCACCGGGGAGCTGTTTTTT. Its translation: CASSLNGLAGATGELFF. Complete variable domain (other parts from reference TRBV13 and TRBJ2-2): AAGVIQSPRHLIKEKRETATLKCYPIPRHDTVYWYQQGPGQDPQFLISFYEKMQSDKGSIPDRFSAQQFSDYHSELNMSSLELGDSALYFCASSLNGLAGATGELFFGEGSRLTVL.

This chain's CDR3 is CASSQVVERGPLLRQFF. The CDR3 nucleotides read TGCGCCAGCAGCCAAGTCGTCGAACGCGGGCCCCTTCTTCGGCAGTTCTTC. The chain has TRBV4-1 and TRBJ2-1, with D tentatively TRBD2 (5 bases). Germline V gene sequence: CDR1 MGHRA, CDR2 YSYEKL. Deletions cut 1 base from V and 12 bases from J, with 25 bases between. This CDR3 is 17 amino acids long.